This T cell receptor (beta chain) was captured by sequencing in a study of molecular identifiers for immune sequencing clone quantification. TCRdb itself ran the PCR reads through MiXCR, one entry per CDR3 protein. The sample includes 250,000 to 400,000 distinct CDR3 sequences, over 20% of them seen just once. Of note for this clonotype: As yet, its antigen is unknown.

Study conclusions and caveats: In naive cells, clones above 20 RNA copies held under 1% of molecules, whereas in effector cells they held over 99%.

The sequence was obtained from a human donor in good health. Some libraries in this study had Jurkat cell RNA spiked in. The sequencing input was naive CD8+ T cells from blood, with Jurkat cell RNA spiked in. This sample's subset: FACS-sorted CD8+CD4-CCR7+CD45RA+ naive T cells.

In DNA form, the CDR3 reads TGCGCCAGCACCCTGACAGGGAACACTGAAGCTTTCTTT. This encodes CASTLTGNTEAFF. The rearrangement joins TRBV4-3 to TRBJ1-1; D is perhaps TRBD1 (6 bases). V was pared by 7 bases and J by 1 base, with 10 bases between. The CDR3 is 13 residues long. Germline-derived CDR1 and CDR2 are LGHNA and YSLEER.